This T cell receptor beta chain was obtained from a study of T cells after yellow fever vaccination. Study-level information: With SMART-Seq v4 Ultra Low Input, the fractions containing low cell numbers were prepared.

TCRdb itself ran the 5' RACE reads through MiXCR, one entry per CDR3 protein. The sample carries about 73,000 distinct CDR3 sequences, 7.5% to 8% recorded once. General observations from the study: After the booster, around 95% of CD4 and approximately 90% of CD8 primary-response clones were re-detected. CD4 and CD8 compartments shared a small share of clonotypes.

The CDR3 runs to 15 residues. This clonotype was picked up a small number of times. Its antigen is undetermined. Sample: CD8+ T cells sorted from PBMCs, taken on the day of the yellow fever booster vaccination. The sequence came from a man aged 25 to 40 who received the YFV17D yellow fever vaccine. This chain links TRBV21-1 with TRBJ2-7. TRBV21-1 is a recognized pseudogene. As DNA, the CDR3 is TGTGCCAGCAGCAAAGCCACCCGTCGGGTCTACGAGCAGTACTTC. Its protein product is CASSKATRRVYEQYF.